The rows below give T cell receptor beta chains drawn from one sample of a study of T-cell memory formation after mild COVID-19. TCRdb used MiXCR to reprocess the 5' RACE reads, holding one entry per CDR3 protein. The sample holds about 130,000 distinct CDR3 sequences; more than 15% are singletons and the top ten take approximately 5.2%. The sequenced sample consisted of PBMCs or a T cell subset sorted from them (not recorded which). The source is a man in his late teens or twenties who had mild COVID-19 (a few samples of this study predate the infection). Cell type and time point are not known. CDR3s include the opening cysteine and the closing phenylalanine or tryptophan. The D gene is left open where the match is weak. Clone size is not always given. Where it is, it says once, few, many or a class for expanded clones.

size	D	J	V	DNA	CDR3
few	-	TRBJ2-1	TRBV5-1	TGCGCCAGCAGCTTGGAGGTATCCACGGGGAAGCAGTTCTTC	CASSLEVSTGKQFF
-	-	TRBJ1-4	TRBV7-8	TGTGCCAGCAGCCTAGGTGGGCGCGGCGCTGAAAAACTGTTTTTT	CASSLGGRGAEKLFF
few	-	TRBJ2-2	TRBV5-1	TGCGCCAGCAGGGCCGACAGGCGGGCCACCGGGGAGCTGTTTTTT	CASRADRRATGELFF
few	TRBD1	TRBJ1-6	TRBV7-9	TGTGCCAGCAGCTGGGGGACAGGTGTGGCTTCACCCCTCCACTTT	CASSWGTGVASPLHF
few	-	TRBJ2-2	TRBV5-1	TGCGCCAGCAGCTTATACTCGTTAACCGGGGAGCTGTTTTTT	CASSLYSLTGELFF
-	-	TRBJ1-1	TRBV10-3	TGTGCCATCAGTGAAGGGGGGGCGAGTGGGACTGAAGCTTTCTTT	CAISEGGASGTEAFF
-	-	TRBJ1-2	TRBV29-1	TGCAGCGTCCGGCGCCAAGGAAGCTATGGCTACACCTTC	CSVRRQGSYGYTF
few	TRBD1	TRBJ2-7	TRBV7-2	TGTGCCAGCAGTTTCAAGGACAGGGGGCTTTACGAGCAGTACTTC	CASSFKDRGLYEQYF
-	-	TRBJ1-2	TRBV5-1	TGCGCCAGCAGCTTGGATTCAGGGGCCTATGGCTACACCTTC	CASSLDSGAYGYTF
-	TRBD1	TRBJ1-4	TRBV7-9	TGTGCCAGCAGCCTTCTGGGACAGGGGGTTGCAACTAATGAAAAACTGTTTTTT	CASSLLGQGVATNEKLFF
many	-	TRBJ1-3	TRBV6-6	TGTGCCAGCAGTTACACAGGTGGAAACACCATATATTTT	CASSYTGGNTIYF
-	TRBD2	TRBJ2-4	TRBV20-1	TGCAGTGCTAGCGGGGGGGCCGTTTCCAAAAACATTCAGTACTTC	CSASGGAVSKNIQYF
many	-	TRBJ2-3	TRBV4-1	TGCGCCAGCAGCCAAGAGGGGCTCCCTAGCACAGATACGCAGTATTTT	CASSQEGLPSTDTQYF
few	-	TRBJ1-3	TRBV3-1	TGTGCCAGCAGCAGGGATCCTGGAAACACCATATATTTT	CASSRDPGNTIYF
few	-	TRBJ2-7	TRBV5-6	TGTGCCAGCAGCTTGGTCTCGGGAGTTGGTACCCACGAGCAGTACTTC	CASSLVSGVGTHEQYF
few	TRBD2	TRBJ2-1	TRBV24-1	TGTGCCACCAGCAACGGACTAGCGGGGGCCACCGATGAGCAGTTCTTC	CATSNGLAGATDEQFF
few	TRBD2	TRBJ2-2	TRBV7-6	TGTGCCAGCAGCTTAGAACTAGCGGGGGCTACGAACACCGGGGAGCTGTTTTTT	CASSLELAGATNTGELFF
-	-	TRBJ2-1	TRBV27	TGTGCCAGCAGTACCCCGGCGGGCGGCCGACATGAGCAGTTCTTC	CASSTPAGGRHEQFF
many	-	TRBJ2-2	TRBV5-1	TGCGCCAGCAGCTCCAGTGGTAGGAACACCGGGGAGCTGTTTTTT	CASSSSGRNTGELFF
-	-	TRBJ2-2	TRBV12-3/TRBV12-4	TGTGCCAGCAGGATCAACAGGGGGGGCACCGGGGAGCTGTTTTTT	CASRINRGGTGELFF
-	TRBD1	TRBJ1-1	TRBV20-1	TGCAGTGCTAGCGGGGGGGGACAGATGAACACTGAAGCTTTCTTT	CSASGGGQMNTEAFF
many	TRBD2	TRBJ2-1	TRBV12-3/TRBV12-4	TGTGCCAGCAGCTCATCTAGCGGGGGCCAGTGGGATGAGCAGTTCTTC	CASSSSSGGQWDEQFF
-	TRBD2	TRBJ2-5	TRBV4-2	TGTGCCAGCAGCCAAGTAACCGGGGGAGGGGAGACCCAGCACTTC	CASSQVTGGGETQHF